The rows below give T cell receptor beta chains drawn from one sample of a study of Ad26.COV2.S vaccination and SARS-CoV-2 variants. TCRdb's copy holds only in-frame clones and misses some; the assay was immunoSEQ multiplex PCR. The sample includes around 100,000 clones, 80% of them seen just once. The input for sequencing was peripheral blood, taken after recovery from COVID-19. Every receptor here comes from a human donor who had recovered from COVID-19. Both conserved end residues are part of each CDR3. Fields, in order: V gene, clone size, D gene, CDR3 length, J gene, CDR3 protein, CDR3 DNA. The D gene is left open where the match is weak. Part of the rows lack a size; the others show once, few, many or a class for expanded clones.

TRBV6-2/TRBV6-3	NA	TRBD1	16	TRBJ2-2	CASSRSPGQRTGELFF	TGTGCCAGCAGCCGGTCTCCGGGACAGCGCACCGGGGAGCTGTTTTTT
TRBV11-2	once	TRBD2	15	TRBJ2-2	CASSLAAGGPGELFF	TGTGCCAGCAGCTTAGCGGCGGGGGGGCCCGGGGAGCTGTTTTTT
TRBV7-6	NA	TRBD2	16	TRBJ2-5	CASSLIAGGPEETQYF	TGTGCCAGCAGCTTAATAGCGGGGGGGCCGGAAGAGACCCAGTACTTC
TRBV6-1	once	TRBD1	15	TRBJ2-2	CASSEATGGIGELFF	TGTGCCAGCAGTGAAGCGACAGGGGGTATAGGGGAGCTGTTTTTT
TRBV4-2	NA	TRBD2	18	TRBJ2-3	CASSQESILAGGSDTQYF	TGTGCCAGCAGCCAAGAATCCATACTAGCGGGGGGCTCAGATACGCAGTATTTT
TRBV19	NA	TRBD1	17	TRBJ1-1	CASSAGQGADQYTEAFF	TGTGCCAGTAGTGCCGGACAGGGTGCGGATCAATACACTGAAGCTTTCTTT
TRBV19	NA	NA	16	TRBJ1-5	CASTLVEARGNQPQHF	TGTGCCAGTACCCTGGTGGAAGCGAGGGGTAATCAGCCCCAGCATTTT
TRBV20-1	NA	NA	10	TRBJ2-5	CSAELGTQYF	TGCAGTGCTGAACTCGGGACCCAGTACTTC
TRBV6-2/TRBV6-3	NA	NA	14	TRBJ2-5	CASSRAAVIETQYF	TGTGCCAGCAGCCGGGCCGCCGTGATAGAGACCCAGTACTTC
TRBV10-2	NA	TRBD2	15	TRBJ2-2	CASSVTSGGTGELFF	TGCGCCAGCAGTGTGACTAGCGGGGGGACCGGGGAGCTGTTTTTT
TRBV24-1	NA	NA	17	TRBJ2-1	CATSDASSEVGVDEQFF	TGTGCCACCAGTGATGCTTCTAGTGAGGTGGGAGTGGATGAGCAGTTCTTC
TRBV6-5	NA	NA	11	TRBJ1-2	CASSSTGGYTF	TGTGCCAGCAGCTCGACAGGTGGCTACACCTTC
TRBV10-1	once	TRBD1	18	TRBJ1-1	CASSGYRDRGSGNTEAFF	TGCGCCAGCAGTGGCTACCGGGACAGGGGATCAGGGAACACTGAAGCTTTCTTT
TRBV7-3	few	NA	16	TRBJ2-1	CASSPGGSGVYNEQFF	TGTGCCAGCAGCCCGGGTGGTAGCGGAGTTTACAATGAGCAGTTCTTC
TRBV6-5	NA	NA	15	TRBJ1-6	CASRTDQTYNSPLHF	TGTGCCAGCAGAACCGACCAAACCTATAATTCACCCCTCCACTTT
TRBV5-4	NA	NA	12	TRBJ2-3	CASSYTTDTQYF	TGTGCCAGCAGCTACACAACAGATACGCAGTATTTT
TRBV7-3	NA	NA	13	TRBJ2-5	CASSTPGAETQYF	TGTGCCAGCAGTACCCCCGGGGCAGAGACCCAGTACTTC
TRBV14	NA	TRBD1	17	TRBJ2-1	CASSQDRPDRGNNEQFF	TGTGCCAGCAGCCAAGATCGGCCGGACAGGGGCAACAATGAGCAGTTCTTC
TRBV7-2	NA	NA	15	TRBJ1-2	CASSSPPGVARGYTF	TGTGCCAGCAGCTCCCCCCCAGGGGTGGCTAGAGGCTACACCTTC
TRBV15	NA	NA	13	TRBJ2-5	CATSRDFRETQYF	TGTGCCACCAGTAGGGACTTCCGAGAGACCCAGTACTTC
TRBV29-1	NA	NA	13	TRBJ2-1	CSVYYRSYNEQFF	TGCAGCGTTTATTACAGGTCCTACAATGAGCAGTTCTTC
TRBV11-2	NA	NA	15	TRBJ1-5	CASSLDGQSNQPQHF	TGTGCCAGCAGCTTAGATGGACAGAGTAATCAGCCCCAGCATTTT
TRBV19	NA	NA	14	TRBJ1-2	CASSIVPGEGGYTF	TGTGCCAGTAGTATAGTCCCAGGGGAGGGCGGCTACACCTTC
TRBV6-2/TRBV6-3	NA	NA	14	TRBJ2-3	CASSYEGDTDTQYF	TGTGCCAGCAGTTACGAGGGGGACACAGATACGCAGTATTTT
TRBV4-1	NA	NA	14	TRBJ1-2	CASSQVGQSYGYTF	TGCGCCAGCAGCCAAGTCGGACAGTCCTATGGCTACACCTTC
TRBV6-2/TRBV6-3	NA	NA	15	TRBJ2-7	CASSSPLVPTYEQYF	TGTGCCAGCAGTTCCCCTTTGGTCCCAACCTACGAGCAGTACTTC
TRBV4-2	NA	TRBD1	15	TRBJ1-1	CASSLRQGAQTEAFF	TGTGCCAGCAGCCTGAGACAGGGGGCGCAAACTGAAGCTTTCTTT
TRBV30	NA	NA	13	TRBJ1-2	CAWTLKAVYGYTF	TGTGCCTGGACCCTTAAGGCAGTCTATGGCTACACCTTC
TRBV15	NA	NA	15	TRBJ1-6	CATSRAAGQNSPLHF	TGTGCCACCAGCAGGGCAGCAGGACAGAATTCACCCCTCCACTTT
TRBV25-1	NA	NA	13	TRBJ2-7	CASSEMGTVGQYF	TGTGCCAGCAGTGAAATGGGCACCGTGGGGCAGTACTTC
TRBV11-2	NA	TRBD1	20	TRBJ2-1	CASSLEPRDREAKPYNEQFF	TGTGCCAGCAGCTTAGAGCCCCGGGACAGGGAGGCCAAGCCCTACAATGAGCAGTTCTTC
TRBV7-9	NA	TRBD1	14	TRBJ1-3	CASSTTGGGNTIYF	TGTGCCAGCAGCACGACAGGGGGTGGAAACACCATATATTTT
TRBV5-1	NA	NA	13	TRBJ2-2	CASRGDEGGELFF	TGCGCCAGTAGAGGGGATGAAGGCGGGGAGCTGTTTTTT
TRBV7-3	once	TRBD1	15	TRBJ1-2	CASRPSTGANYGYTF	TGTGCCAGCAGACCCTCGACAGGGGCAAACTATGGCTACACCTTC
TRBV2	NA	NA	16	TRBJ2-2	CASSEASAWFTGELFF	TGTGCCAGCAGTGAAGCGTCGGCCTGGTTTACCGGGGAGCTGTTTTTT
TRBV6-5	NA	TRBD1	16	TRBJ1-6	CASSYRGDSAGSPLHF	TGTGCCAGCAGTTACAGAGGGGACAGCGCGGGTTCACCCCTCCACTTT
TRBV5-6	few	NA	15	TRBJ1-1	CASSLVAAGNTEAFF	TGTGCCAGCAGCTTGGTGGCCGCCGGGAACACTGAAGCTTTCTTT
TRBV6-6	NA	TRBD1	12	TRBJ1-2	CASSIRGDGYTF	TGTGCCAGCAGTATCAGGGGGGACGGCTACACCTTC
TRBV6-2/TRBV6-3	NA	NA	14	TRBJ2-1	CASSAGSSYNEQFF	TGTGCCAGCAGCGCGGGGAGCTCCTACAATGAGCAGTTCTTC
TRBV6-6	few	TRBD2	21	TRBJ2-1	CASSPLLGLAGRGSSYNEQFF	TGTGCCAGCAGTCCTCTTTTAGGACTAGCGGGGCGGGGGAGCTCCTACAATGAGCAGTTCTTC
TRBV7-2	NA	NA	11	TRBJ1-1	CASSLRTEAFF	TGTGCCAGCAGCTTAAGAACTGAAGCTTTCTTT
TRBV4-1	NA	NA	14	TRBJ2-7	CASSQSSGDYEQYF	TGCGCCAGCAGCCAAAGTTCGGGAGACTACGAGCAGTACTTC
TRBV6-5	NA	TRBD1	15	TRBJ1-1	CATKDNWTGRTEAFF	TGTGCCACCAAAGACAATTGGACAGGGAGGACTGAAGCTTTCTTT
TRBV5-1	NA	NA	13	TRBJ2-5	CASSLNEGETQYF	TGCGCCAGCAGCTTGAATGAGGGTGAGACCCAGTACTTC
TRBV5-1	NA	NA	14	TRBJ2-7	CASSWGESSYEQYF	TGCGCCAGCAGCTGGGGGGAGTCTTCCTACGAGCAGTACTTC
TRBV7-9	NA	NA	19	TRBJ2-6	CASSLPTGTWVSGANVLTF	TGTGCCAGCAGCTTACCAACCGGGACATGGGTCTCTGGGGCCAACGTCCTGACTTTC
TRBV5-1	NA	NA	13	TRBJ1-2	CASSLKGFDGYTF	TGCGCCAGCAGCTTAAAAGGGTTTGATGGCTACACCTTC
TRBV6-5	NA	TRBD1	14	TRBJ1-1	CASSRQGGFTEAFF	TGTGCCAGCTCTAGACAGGGAGGGTTCACTGAAGCTTTCTTT
TRBV30	few	TRBD1	15	TRBJ1-6	CACDRGLLYNSPLHF	TGTGCCTGTGACAGGGGACTACTGTATAATTCACCCCTCCACTTT
TRBV10-1	NA	NA	17	TRBJ2-5	CASSDSRWPGDKETQYF	TGCGCCAGCAGTGACAGTCGTTGGCCAGGGGATAAGGAGACCCAGTACTTC
TRBV19	NA	NA	13	TRBJ2-5	CATSQGSQETQYF	TGTGCCACCTCACAGGGCTCTCAAGAGACCCAGTACTTC
TRBV20-1	NA	NA	11	TRBJ2-5	CSARLGETQYF	TGCAGTGCTAGACTGGGGGAGACCCAGTACTTC
TRBV7-2	NA	NA	15	TRBJ1-5	CASSLELSRDQPQHF	TGTGCCAGCAGCTTAGAACTCTCTAGAGATCAGCCCCAGCATTTT